Here is one T cell receptor beta chain with its context. This sample stems from a study of blood T cell repertoires in COVID-19. Study background: COVID-19 samples, acute and convalescent, were from the United States, Italy and Spain. T cells, B-cell-depleted T cells, or PBMCs supplied cDNA or gDNA.

The V segment lost 1 base and the J segment 4 bases; nucleotides outside the gene matches: 5. The CDR3 totals 15 residues. CDR1 is LNHDA, CDR2 SQIVND, per germline (reference sequence). Study processing details: The assay estimated nucleated cells by amplifying reference gene primers. Assay: immunoSEQ multiplex PCR; the TCRdb copy retains only in-frame clones and omits some. The V and J calls and clone size come from that table; D and trimming were worked out from the DNA. Here the sample spans about half a million clones, 75% to 90% being singletons. The sequence was collected from a human donor in a cohort sampled during active COVID-19. The chain recombines TRBV19 with TRBJ2-7; TRBD2 matches at 9 bases. The sequenced material came from peripheral blood. CDR3 DNA sequence: TGTGCCAGTAGTATAGGCCCTAGCGGGGAATACGAGCAGTACTTC. Amino acid sequence: CASSIGPSGEYEQYF.